This passage covers 13 T cell receptor beta chains from one sample sequenced in a study of blood T cell repertoires in COVID-19. Produced via immunoSEQ multiplex PCR; TCRdb's table is partial and in-frame only. This table holds about 100,000 clones, roughly nine tenths found once. Sequenced: peripheral blood. These receptors were taken from a man aged 55 to 70 with acute or convalescent COVID-19.

The chain combines TRBV11-3 with TRBJ2-1, with 13 nucleotides matching TRBD2. CDR3 length: 15 residues. Germline V gives CDR1 SGHNT, CDR2 YENEEA. V shed 5 bases, J shed 9 bases, and the junction held 7 bases outside the gene matches. The CDR3: CASSLGLAGEGEQFF. The CDR3 coding sequence is TGTGCCAGCAGCCTAGGACTAGCGGGAGAGGGTGAGCAGTTCTTC.

This chain links TRBV6-5 with TRBJ1-1; D is ambiguous. CDR1 MNHEY and CDR2 SVGAGI come from the germline V gene. V gave up 6 bases and J gave up 5 bases, with 13 bases separating them. The CDR3 runs to 13 residues. The DNA for the CDR3 is TGTGCCAGCAGGCCATGGAGAGGGACTGAAGCTTTCTTT. Residues: CASRPWRGTEAFF.

The chain uses TRBV5-4 and TRBJ1-5; D perhaps matches TRBD1 (5 bases). This CDR3 region has 13 residues. Germline V lookup: CDR1 SGHNT, CDR2 YYREEE (reference sequence). Trimming left V 0 bases short and J 6 bases short, with 7 bases between. The CDR3 loop reads CASSLGGLQPQHF. The CDR3 DNA is TGTGCCAGCAGCTTGGGGGGCCTTCAGCCCCAGCATTTT.

This clone was detected only a few times. V and J are TRBV27 and TRBJ1-1; TRBD1 matches at 9 bases. V dropped 10 bases and J dropped 4; count of bases not matched to a gene: 10. CDR1 is MNHEY, CDR2 SMNVEV, per germline (reference sequence). CDR3 length equals 14 residues. CDR3 coding DNA: TGTGCCACCCGGACAGGGGCAGGGTCCACTGAAGCTTTCTTT. Its protein is CATRTGAGSTEAFF.

The chain has TRBV27 and TRBJ1-1; 7 positions agree with TRBD1. The germline V gene has CDR1 MNHEY and CDR2 SMNVEV (reference sequence). J lost 7 bases, V lost 5 bases, and 4 bases had no gene match. This CDR3 is 12 amino acids long. The CDR3 DNA sequence: TGTGCCAGCAGTGAAGGGGACAGTGAAGCTTTCTTT. Its translation: CASSEGDSEAFF.

The chain carries TRBV11-3 and TRBJ1-6; 7 nucleotides align to TRBD1. Unmatched junction bases numbered 3, after V lost 5 bases and J lost 8 bases. CDR3 length equals 13 residues. Germline V CDR1 and CDR2: SGHNT, YENEEA. CDR3 sequence (DNA): TGTGCCAGCAGCGCTGACAGGGATTCACCCCTCCACTTT. Translated: CASSADRDSPLHF.

The rearrangement links TRBV7-9 to TRBJ2-3; 9 positions match TRBD2. This CDR3 is 17 amino acids long. V was pared by 5 bases and J by 6 bases, with 15 bases of the junction left unmatched. Germline assignment: CDR1 SEHNR and CDR2 FQNEAQ (reference sequence). The CDR3 protein is CASSLSRGSGRRDTQYF. CDR3 DNA sequence: TGTGCCAGCAGCCTCTCCAGAGGTAGCGGGAGAAGGGATACGCAGTATTTT.

The V gene is TRBV25-1, the J gene TRBJ1-4, with D possibly being TRBD1 (6 bases). The ends were cut back, 6 bases at V and 8 bases at J, with 13 bases in the middle. Per the germline V gene, CDR1 is MGHDK and CDR2 is SYGVNS. This CDR3 region has 13 residues. The CDR3, as DNA: TGTGCCAGCAGGGTATCAGGGGAGGAAAAACTGTTTTTT. It yields the protein CASRVSGEEKLFF.

The V and J genes are TRBV6-6 and TRBJ1-5; 11 bases map to TRBD1. This CDR3 contains 14 residues. The V and J ends lost 7 bases and 4 bases, in that order; junction bases with no gene match: 3. Germline V CDR1 and CDR2: MNHNY, SVGAGI (reference sequence). CDR3 region: CASNGQGANQPQHF. The CDR3 nucleotides are TGTGCCAGCAACGGACAGGGGGCGAATCAGCCCCAGCATTTT.

This clone was counted a single time. The gene calls are TRBV19 and TRBJ1-2; a weak D match, TRBD1 (6 bases). Trimming shortened V by 1 base and J by 6 bases, and 12 bases separated the two germline ends. Germline lookup yields CDR1 LNHDA and CDR2 SQIVND (reference sequence). The CDR3 spans 14 residues. CDR3 in DNA: TGTGCCAGTAGTATAGGACAGGACCATAATGGCTACACCTTC. Protein sequence: CASSIGQDHNGYTF. The whole variable domain, remainder taken from reference TRBV19 and TRBJ1-2, is DGGITQSPKYLFRKEGQNVTLSCEQNLNHDAMYWYRQDPGQGLRLIYYSQIVNDFQKGDIAEGYSVSREKKESFPLTVTSAQKNPTAFYLCASSIGQDHNGYTFGSGTRLTVV.

The chain employs TRBV5-6 and TRBJ2-6, with D perhaps TRBD2 (7 bases). The CDR3 is made up of 15 amino acids. CDR1 SGHDT and CDR2 YYEEEE come from the germline V gene. V shed 6 bases and J shed 4 bases, with 14 bases lying between them. CDR3 sequence (DNA): TGTGCCAGCACCTGGGGGGGGCGAGGGGCCAACGTCCTGACTTTC. It encodes CASTWGGRGANVLTF.

This sequence joins TRBV28 and TRBJ1-5; D is perhaps TRBD1 (6 bases). The ends were cut back, 5 bases at V and 2 bases at J, with 13 bases in the middle. This CDR3 is built from 15 residues. From germline, CDR1 is MDHEN and CDR2 SYDVKM. CDR3 sequence: CASSTRGSGNQPQHF. CDR3 sequence (DNA): TGTGCCAGCAGTACCAGGGGTTCGGGCAATCAGCCCCAGCATTTT.

The V gene is TRBV19, the J gene TRBJ1-1; D ambiguous. CDR3 length: 14 amino acids. V was clipped by 8 bases and J by 4 bases, with 17 bases between them. Germline values: CDR1 LNHDA, CDR2 SQIVND (reference sequence). The CDR3 coding sequence is TGTGCCAGTTCGGCCCGCGAGCGTGGCACTGAAGCTTTCTTT. It yields the protein CASSARERGTEAFF.